These 14 T cell receptor beta chains originate from one sample sequenced in a study of identical twins. Each CDR3 protein gets one entry after TCRdb re-called the 5' RACE reads with MiXCR. Here the sample spans fewer than 800,000 distinct CDR3 sequences, about 7% being singletons. These data were also filed under a second study, of yellow fever vaccine responses in identical twins.

The sequencing sample was made of PBMCs. The receptors were gathered from a woman under 30 in good health.

The genes are TRBV4-2 and TRBJ1-4; TRBD1 is a possible D gene (5 bases). The V and J ends lost 1 base and 7 bases respectively, with 16 bases between them. Germline loops: CDR1 LGHNA, CDR2 YNFKEQ. The CDR3 extends over 16 amino acids. CDR3 amino acids: CASSQGAVRGSEKLFF. CDR3 DNA: TGTGCCAGCAGCCAAGGAGCGGTAAGGGGAAGTGAAAAACTGTTTTTT.

In its sample, this clonotype was seen a few times. The J gene is TRBJ1-1, the V gene TRBV29-1; a weak D match, TRBD1 (5 bases). The CDR3 has 13 amino acids. V shed 6 bases and J shed 1 base, with 12 bases lying between them. Germline loops: CDR1 SQVTM, CDR2 ANQGSEA. In DNA, the CDR3 is TGCAGCGTCAGGGACGGCCAGAACACTGAAGCTTTCTTT. Protein: CSVRDGQNTEAFF.

The chain is built from TRBV20-1 and TRBJ1-1; the D is unclear. CDR1 and CDR2 (germline): DFQATT, SNEGSKA (reference sequence). The CDR3 is 12 amino acids. V lost 0 bases and J 4 bases, leaving 6 bases between the germline ends. DNA of the CDR3: TGCAGTGCTAGAGACCAGACCACTGAAGCTTTCTTT. Protein: CSARDQTTEAFF.

This clonotype was seen only a few times. The chain has TRBV11-2 and TRBJ2-7, with 9 bases matching TRBD2. Unmatched junction bases numbered 7, after V lost 1 base and J lost 0 bases. Germline V gene sequence: CDR1 SGHAT, CDR2 FQNNGV. The CDR3 is 17 amino acids. CDR3 sequence: CASSLGTSELLSYEQYF. Here the CDR3 DNA reads TGTGCCAGCAGCTTAGGGACTAGCGAACTCCTCTCCTACGAGCAGTACTTC.

The genes are TRBV20-1 and TRBJ2-1; TRBD2 aligns across 10 bases. J was trimmed by 4 bases and V by 0 bases; bases with no gene match: 12. This CDR3 comprises 18 residues. Germline V gives CDR1 DFQATT, CDR2 SNEGSKA (reference sequence). The CDR3 here is CSARDDLLLAGEYNEQFF. The CDR3 DNA reads TGCAGTGCTAGAGATGATCTGCTCCTAGCGGGGGAGTACAATGAGCAGTTCTTC.

Only a few counts were recorded for this clonotype. The rearrangement joins TRBV14 to TRBJ2-5; 8 nucleotides agree with TRBD1. The V segment lost 1 base and the J segment 5 bases; nucleotides outside the gene matches: 21. This CDR3 is 20 amino acids long. Looked up from germline, CDR1 is SGHDN and CDR2 is FVKESK. The chain's CDR3 is CASSQARTGTYLSRQETQYF. Written as DNA, the CDR3 is TGTGCCAGCAGCCAAGCCAGGACAGGGACCTATCTTTCTCGACAGGAGACCCAGTACTTC. Drawing the rest from reference TRBV14 and TRBJ2-5, the complete variable domain is EAGVTQFPSHSVIEKGQTVTLRCDPISGHDNLYWYRRVMGKEIKFLLHFVKESKQDESGMPNNRFLAERTGGTYSTLKVQPAELEDSGVYFCASSQARTGTYLSRQETQYFGPGTRLLVL.

This clonotype was seen ten or more times. This chain uses TRBV27 with TRBJ2-7; TRBD2 matches 8 bases. The CDR3 sequence is 18 residues long. The junction had 18 bases not matched to a gene; V was cut back by 5 bases and J by 3 bases. Germline loops: CDR1 MNHEY, CDR2 SMNVEV (reference sequence). The CDR3 loop reads CASSNRLGPQREIYEQYF. In DNA, the CDR3 is TGTGCCAGCAGTAACCGATTAGGCCCGCAGCGGGAGATCTACGAGCAGTACTTC.

This rearrangement joins TRBV6-1 to TRBJ2-3; 7 bases are a match to TRBD2. CDR1 and CDR2 (germline): MNHNS, SASEGT. CDR3 size: 16 residues. The V gene end was trimmed by 6 bases and the J gene end by 1 base; junction bases not matched to a gene: 10. CDR3 bases: TGTGCCAGCAGCCACAGCGGGGCCCTTGGCACAGATACGCAGTATTTT. This codes for CASSHSGALGTDTQYF.

This clonotype was picked up many times. This chain uses TRBV6-4 with TRBJ2-2, with a tentative D call TRBD2 (5 bases). V gave up 3 bases and J gave up 2 bases, with 10 bases separating them. Per the germline V gene, CDR1 is MRHNA and CDR2 is SNTAGT. The CDR3 spans 15 residues. The DNA of the CDR3 is TGTGCCAGCAGTGAGAGTAGCGATAACACCGGGGAGCTGTTTTTT. This translates into CASSESSDNTGELFF.

The chain carries TRBV6-1 and TRBJ2-7; the D is unclear. CDR1 is MNHNS and CDR2 is SASEGT in the germline V gene. The germline V and J ends were trimmed by 7 bases and 4 bases, with 17 bases remaining between them. The CDR3 has 14 amino acids. CDR3 in DNA: TGTGCCAGCACGACTGGGGAAGCCACTTACGAGCAGTACGTC. Amino acid sequence: CASTTGEATYEQYV.

This clonotype was seen at least ten times. The chain has TRBV7-6 and TRBJ1-1, with 8 nucleotides matching TRBD1. V lost 5 bases, J lost 3 bases, and 8 bases stayed unmatched. CDR3 length: 15 residues. Germline CDR1 is SGHVS and CDR2 is FNYEAQ. Here the CDR3 reads CASSTWTGLDTEAFF. CDR3 in DNA: TGTGCCAGCAGCACTTGGACAGGGCTGGACACTGAAGCTTTCTTT.

V is TRBV27 and J is TRBJ2-5, with D possibly called TRBD1 or TRBD2 (6 bases each). This CDR3 is built from 15 residues. Germline V lookup: CDR1 MNHEY, CDR2 SMNVEV (reference sequence). The V end was cut by 3 bases, the J end by 2 bases, with 13 bases between. DNA for the CDR3: TGTGCCAGCAGTTTGTGGGGGGCGCGTCAAGAGACCCAGTACTTC. This codes for CASSLWGARQETQYF.

The sample holds many counts of this clonotype. The chain recombines TRBV20-1 with TRBJ2-4; D may be TRBD1 (5 bases). CDR3 length: 14 residues. Looked up from germline, CDR1 is DFQATT and CDR2 is SNEGSKA (reference sequence). Between the trimmed V and J ends, which lost 0 bases and 10 bases, there was a span of 16 bases. CDR3 sequence: CSAREWQGGLIQYF. CDR3 nucleotides: TGCAGTGCTAGAGAGTGGCAGGGTGGTTTGATTCAGTACTTC.

The chain recombines TRBV18 with TRBJ2-1; possibly TRBD2 for D (5 bases). Trimming stripped 3 bases from V and 8 bases from J, with 14 bases between. Germline CDR1 reads KGHSH; CDR2 reads LQKENI. The CDR3 consists of 14 residues. The CDR3 bases are TGTGCCAGCTCACCTCCGGGGTCTAGGTATGAGCAGTTCTTC. Translated: CASSPPGSRYEQFF.